Here is one T cell receptor (beta chain) with its context. This entry belongs to a study of blood T cell repertoires in COVID-19. The CDR3 runs 16 residues. J was trimmed by 4 bases and V by 4 bases; bases with no gene match: 9. CDR1 SGHTA and CDR2 FQGNSA come from the germline V gene. Method: immunoSEQ multiplex PCR; TCRdb's copy keeps in-frame clones and lacks some. This table holds about 240,000 clones, 75% to 90% found once. The chain employs TRBV7-2 and TRBJ2-3; 9 positions match TRBD2. The clonotype originates from a woman aged 60 to 75 with active or convalescent COVID-19. Material: peripheral blood. The CDR3 is CASSSGGGGRADTQYF. The CDR3 DNA follows: TGTGCCAGCAGCTCCGGCGGGGGGGGCCGTGCAGATACGCAGTATTTT.